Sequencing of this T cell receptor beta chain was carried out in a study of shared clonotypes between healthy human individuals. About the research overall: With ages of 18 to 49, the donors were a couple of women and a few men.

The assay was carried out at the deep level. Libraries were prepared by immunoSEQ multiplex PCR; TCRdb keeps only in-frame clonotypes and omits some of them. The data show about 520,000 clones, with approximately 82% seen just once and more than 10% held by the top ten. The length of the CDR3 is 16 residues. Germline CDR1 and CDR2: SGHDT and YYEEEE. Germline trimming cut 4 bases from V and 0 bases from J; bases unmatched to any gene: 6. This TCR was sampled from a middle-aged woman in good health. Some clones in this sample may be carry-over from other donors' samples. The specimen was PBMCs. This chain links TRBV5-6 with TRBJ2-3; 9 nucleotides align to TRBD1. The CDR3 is CASSGGQGYSTDTQYF. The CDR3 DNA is TGTGCCAGCAGCGGTGGACAGGGGTATAGCACAGATACGCAGTATTTT.